This T cell receptor (beta chain) was recovered during a study of regulatory T cells in long-lasting Graves disease. Stated time point: persistent/refractory GD, antithyroid drugs over 5 years with positive TRAb. PBMC-derived RNA was used for the TCR library. The V gene's germline CDR1 is ENHRY and CDR2 SYGVKD. J lost 0 bases, V lost 4 bases, and 2 bases had no gene match. This CDR3 spans 14 amino acids. This clonotype appeared many times. Library construction for TCR beta used iRepertoire HTBI primers and Arm-PCR of CDR3 regions. Each CDR3 protein is one row after TCRdb ran MiXCR on the multiplex PCR reads. Of 700,000 or so distinct CDR3 sequences in the sample, about 30% are singletons; the top ten hold 40% to 55%.

Here the sequenced sample was peripheral blood mononuclear cells (PBMCs), taken when the disease was refractory, from a patient treated with antithyroid drugs. This TCR was sampled from a female donor with Graves disease. The chain recombines TRBV10-3 with TRBJ1-1; the match to TRBD1 covers 7 bases. CDR3 nucleotides: TGTGCCATCAGTGGACAGGGCTTGAACACTGAAGCTTTCTTT. Protein product: CAISGQGLNTEAFF.